This T cell receptor (beta chain) was observed in a study of patients and donors after allogeneic stem cell transplantation. The germline V and J ends were trimmed by 0 bases and 7 bases, with 13 bases remaining between them. The length of the CDR3 is 16 residues. Germline CDR1 reads MGHRA; CDR2 reads YSYEKL. One entry per CDR3 protein, called by TCRdb with MiXCR from the RT-PCR reads. The profile covers 400,000 to 500,000 distinct CDR3 sequences, with 16% appearing a single time and 6.5% to 7.5% taken by the ten largest. The rearrangement links TRBV4-1 to TRBJ1-6; perhaps TRBD1 as D (5 bases). The sequence was obtained from a human donor who was either an allogeneic HSCT recipient or a stem cell or donor lymphocyte infusion donor (not recorded which). It is not recorded whose cells these are; they may come from a transplant donor. Material for sequencing was blood, either unsorted or a sorted T cell fraction (not recorded which). The CDR3 region is CASSQDPGRRNSPLHF. CDR3 DNA sequence: TGCGCCAGCAGCCAAGACCCGGGGCGGAGGAATTCACCCCTCCACTTT.